These 16 T cell receptor beta chains came from one sample sequenced in a study of T cell repertoires in cytomegalovirus infection. TCRdb reanalysed the reads using MiXCR and keeps one entry per CDR3 protein. The top ten hold roughly 20% of the sample, which has hundreds of thousands of distinct CDR3 sequences, about 28% seen once. These receptors are not linked to any known antigen. The source material was cultured PBMCs, sampled from culture after CMV antigen stimulation. These receptors were obtained from a human donor in good health (CMV status not recorded). Some clones in this sample may be carry-over from other donors' samples.

CDR3 sequence (DNA): TGTGCCAGCAAAGGCGGATACAATGAGCAGTTCTTC. Translated, it gives CASKGGYNEQFF. The chain uses TRBV2 and TRBJ2-1, with D hard to call. The CDR3 length is 12 residues. Trimming cost V 7 bases and J 4 bases, with 8 bases left between them. The germline CDR1 and CDR2 sequences are SNHLY and FYNNEI. Based on the CDR3 plus reference TRBV2 and TRBJ2-1, the full variable domain is EPEVTQTPSHQVTQMGQEVILRCVPISNHLYFYWYRQILGQKVEFLVSFYNNEISEKSEIFDDQFSVERPDGSNFTLKIRSTKLEDSAMYFCASKGGYNEQFFGPGTRLTVL.

This clonotype occurred a few times. This chain links TRBV19 with TRBJ2-1; the match to TRBD2 covers 11 bases. The germline gives CDR1 LNHDA, CDR2 SQIVND (reference sequence). V shed 4 bases, J shed 0 bases, and the junction held 11 bases outside the gene matches. The CDR3 is 19 residues long. The CDR3 DNA reads TGTGCCAGTAGTAAAACTAGCGGGGGCCTCGATACCTCCTACAATGAGCAGTTCTTC. This encodes CASSKTSGGLDTSYNEQFF. The variable domain in full, with the rest retrieved from reference TRBV19 and TRBJ2-1, is DGGITQSPKYLFRKEGQNVTLSCEQNLNHDAMYWYRQDPGQGLRLIYYSQIVNDFQKGDIAEGYSVSREKKESFPLTVTSAQKNPTAFYLCASSKTSGGLDTSYNEQFFGPGTRLTVL.

A few counts support this clonotype. V and J are TRBV7-8 and TRBJ1-5, with D uncertain. The CDR3 spans 14 residues. CDR1 is SGHVS and CDR2 is FQNEAQ in the germline V gene. The V and J ends lost 5 bases and 6 bases respectively, with 14 bases between them. In DNA, the CDR3 is TGTGCCAGCAGCCCCCGGGGTAGGACTCAGCCCCAGCATTTT. Protein: CASSPRGRTQPQHF. Filled out from reference TRBV7-8 and TRBJ1-5, the complete variable domain reads GAGVSQSPRYKVAKRGQDVALRCDPISGHVSLFWYQQALGQGPEFLTYFQNEAQLDKSGLPSDRFFAERPEGSVSTLKIQRTQQEDSAVYLCASSPRGRTQPQHFGDGTRLSIL.

This clonotype was observed a handful of times. The J gene is TRBJ1-2, the V gene TRBV27; 11 bases are shared with TRBD1. Germline V CDR1 and CDR2: MNHEY, SMNVEV (reference sequence). There are 13 residues in the CDR3. With 6 bases clipped from V and 7 bases from J, the junction kept 4 bases outside the gene matches. CDR3 sequence (DNA): TGTGCCAGCAGGGACAGGGGGCATGGTGGCTACACCTTC. Its protein product is CASRDRGHGGYTF.

A single count supports this clonotype. The J gene is TRBJ1-1, the V gene TRBV4-1; D unclear. CDR1 and CDR2 from the germline V gene are MGHRA and YSYEKL. The CDR3 totals 15 residues. Trimming took off 4 bases at V and 6 bases at J, with 18 bases between the two ends. CDR3 loop: CASSPAVGLRSEAFF. In DNA, the CDR3 is TGCGCCAGCAGCCCCGCAGTAGGGTTAAGGTCTGAAGCTTTCTTT.

The CDR3 coding sequence is TGCAGCGTTGAGGTCGGGAGGGCCAACAATGAGCAGTTCTTC. Residues: CSVEVGRANNEQFF. The chain has TRBV29-1 and TRBJ2-1; 8 bases are a match to TRBD2. The CDR3 has 14 amino acids. V gave up 3 bases and J gave up 5 bases; unmatched junction bases: 6. Germline V gene lookup returns CDR1 SQVTM and CDR2 ANQGSEA.

The chain combines TRBV12-3 or TRBV12-4 with TRBJ1-2; possible D gene TRBD1, 5 bases. V lost 1 base, J lost 7 bases, and 10 bases lay in between. The CDR3 is 13 residues long. The CDR3 DNA reads TGTGCCAGCAGTTTAGGAGGCAGGGCTGGCTACACCTTC. Translated: CASSLGGRAGYTF.

This clonotype occurred a few times. The CDR3 reads CASSRGLNRGRNQPQHF. In DNA, the CDR3 is TGTGCCAGTAGTAGGGGGTTAAACAGGGGTCGCAATCAGCCCCAGCATTTT. This chain uses TRBV19 with TRBJ1-5; TRBD1 aligns across 7 bases. Germline V gives CDR1 LNHDA, CDR2 SQIVND (reference sequence). The V and J ends lost 4 bases and 2 bases, in that order; junction bases with no gene match: 11. CDR3 length: 17 residues.

This clonotype has only a few counts. This chain uses TRBV19 with TRBJ2-1; 9 bases are a match to TRBD2. The V gene's germline CDR1 is LNHDA and CDR2 SQIVND (reference sequence). This CDR3 comprises 15 residues. V gave up 3 bases and J gave up 4 bases; unmatched junction bases: 4. CDR3 bases: TGTGCCAGTAGTATTCCGGGACTAGCATACAATGAGCAGTTCTTC. It yields the protein CASSIPGLAYNEQFF.

The gene calls are TRBV10-2 and TRBJ1-1; D is uncertain. V lost 4 bases and J lost 8, with 23 bases in between. Germline V lookup: CDR1 WSHSY, CDR2 SAAADI. The CDR3 is 16 residues long. The CDR3 bases are TGCGCCAGCAGTGGGGGTGTCATGTCCCGGAGTGGCGAAGCTTTCTTT. This encodes CASSGGVMSRSGEAFF.

This clonotype came up a few times. The rearrangement links TRBV3-1 to TRBJ2-5; D unclear. Germline CDR1 reads LGHDT; CDR2 reads YNNKEL (reference sequence). Trimming stripped 0 bases from V and 1 base from J, with 15 bases between. The CDR3 runs to 17 residues. The CDR3: CASSQDGPYGLQETQYF. DNA of the CDR3: TGTGCCAGCAGCCAAGACGGGCCCTACGGTCTCCAAGAGACCCAGTACTTC.

This sequence joins TRBV20-1 and TRBJ2-1; 8 bases map to TRBD2. The CDR3 is made up of 15 amino acids. Germline values: CDR1 DFQATT, CDR2 SNEGSKA (reference sequence). Unmatched junction bases numbered 15, after V lost 6 bases and J lost 8 bases. CDR3: CSATSSTGGGDEQFF. As DNA, the CDR3 is TGCAGTGCCACCTCCTCGACGGGAGGGGGGGATGAGCAGTTCTTC.

This chain connects TRBV6-2 or TRBV6-3 to TRBJ2-1, with 13 bases aligning to TRBD2. V lost 8 bases, J lost 7 bases, and 11 bases stayed unmatched. This CDR3 has 16 residues. Germline lookup yields CDR1 MNHEY and CDR2 SVGEGT. The DNA for the CDR3 is TGTGCCAGCGGTACCGGACTAGCGGGAGCTCGGAATGAGCAGTTCTTC. This gives the protein CASGTGLAGARNEQFF.

This chain joins TRBV28 and TRBJ1-1; weak D call: TRBD1 (5 bases). Trimming shortened V by 2 bases and J by 4 bases, and 11 bases separated the two germline ends. The CDR3 runs 14 residues. Germline lookup yields CDR1 MDHEN and CDR2 SYDVKM. The CDR3 protein is CASSLKFGGTEAFF. The CDR3 DNA is TGTGCCAGCAGTTTAAAGTTCGGGGGCACTGAAGCTTTCTTT.

There are a few counts of this clonotype. V usage is TRBV5-1 and J usage is TRBJ2-4, with D possibly being TRBD1 or TRBD2 (5 bases each). V lost 0 bases to trimming and J lost 9 bases, with 16 bases between them. CDR1 and CDR2 (germline): SGHRS, YFSETQ. This CDR3 is built from 15 residues. CDR3 in DNA: TGCGCCAGCAGCTTGGTGAGGGGTTTGGATGTCATTCAGTACTTC. Its translation is CASSLVRGLDVIQYF.

The chain recombines TRBV12-3 or TRBV12-4 with TRBJ1-6, with D possibly TRBD1 on 5 matching bases. This CDR3 spans 17 amino acids. The V and J ends lost 0 bases and 10 bases respectively, with 19 bases between them. The CDR3 region has the DNA TGTGCCAGCAGTTTAGCGGCCGGGGGGAAATTACGATCACCCCTCCACTTT. This translates into CASSLAAGGKLRSPLHF.